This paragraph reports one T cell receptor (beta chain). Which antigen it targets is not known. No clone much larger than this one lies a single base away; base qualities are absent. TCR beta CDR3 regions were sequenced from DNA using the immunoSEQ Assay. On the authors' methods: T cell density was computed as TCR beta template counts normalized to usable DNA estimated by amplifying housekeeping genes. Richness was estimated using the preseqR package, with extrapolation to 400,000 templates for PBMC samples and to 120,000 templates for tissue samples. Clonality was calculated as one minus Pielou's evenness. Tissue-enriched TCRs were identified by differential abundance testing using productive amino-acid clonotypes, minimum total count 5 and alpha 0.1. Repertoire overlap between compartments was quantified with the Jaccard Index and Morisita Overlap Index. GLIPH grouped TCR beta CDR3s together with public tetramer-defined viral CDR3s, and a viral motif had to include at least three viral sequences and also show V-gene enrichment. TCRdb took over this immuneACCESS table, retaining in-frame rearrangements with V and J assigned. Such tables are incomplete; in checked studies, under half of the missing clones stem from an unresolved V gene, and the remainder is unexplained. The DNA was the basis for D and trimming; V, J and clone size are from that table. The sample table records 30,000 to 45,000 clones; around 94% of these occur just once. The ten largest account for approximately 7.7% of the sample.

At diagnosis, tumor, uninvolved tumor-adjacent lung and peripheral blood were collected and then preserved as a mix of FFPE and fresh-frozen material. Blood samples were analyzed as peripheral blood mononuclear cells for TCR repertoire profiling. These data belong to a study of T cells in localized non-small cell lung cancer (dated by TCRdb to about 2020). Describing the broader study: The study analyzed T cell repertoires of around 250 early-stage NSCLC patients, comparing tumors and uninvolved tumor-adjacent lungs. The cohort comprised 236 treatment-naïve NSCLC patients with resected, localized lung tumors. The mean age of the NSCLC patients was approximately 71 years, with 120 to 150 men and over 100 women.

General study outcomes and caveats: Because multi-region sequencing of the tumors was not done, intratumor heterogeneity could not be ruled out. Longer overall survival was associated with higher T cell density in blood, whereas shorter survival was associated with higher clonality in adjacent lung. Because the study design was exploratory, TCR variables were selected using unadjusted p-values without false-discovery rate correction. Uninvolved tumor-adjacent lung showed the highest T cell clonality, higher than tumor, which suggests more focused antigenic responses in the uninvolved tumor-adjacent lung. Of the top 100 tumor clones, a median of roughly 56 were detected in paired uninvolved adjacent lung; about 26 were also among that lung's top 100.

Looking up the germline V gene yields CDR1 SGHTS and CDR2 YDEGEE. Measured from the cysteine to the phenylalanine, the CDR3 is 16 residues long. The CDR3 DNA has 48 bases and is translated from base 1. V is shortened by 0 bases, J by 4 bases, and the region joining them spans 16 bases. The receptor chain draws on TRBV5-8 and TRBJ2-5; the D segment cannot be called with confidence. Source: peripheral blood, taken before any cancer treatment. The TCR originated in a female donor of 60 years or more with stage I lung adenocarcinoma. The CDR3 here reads CASSLVYGQYPETQYF. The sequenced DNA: TGTGCCAGCAGCTTGGTGTACGGCCAGTACCCAGAGACCCAGTACTTC.